Listed below are T cell receptor beta chains from one sample, sequenced in a study of spatial heterogeneity in lung cancer. TCRdb re-called the 5' RACE reads through MiXCR, storing one row per CDR3 protein. Here the sample spans roughly 48,000 distinct CDR3 sequences, 5.3% being singletons. The sample in question was PBMCs, obtained at surgery. Source of these receptors: a male donor with early-stage non-small cell lung cancer. The conserved cysteine and the conserved F or W are not part of the CDR3 here.

J | V | CDR3
TRBJ2-3 | TRBV3-1 | ASSQSHLTDTQY
TRBJ2-7 | TRBV7-8 | ASSHREFDDEQY
TRBJ2-1 | TRBV15 | ATSVTSGSENEQF
TRBJ2-2 | TRBV20-1 | SARDPTTYTGELF
TRBJ1-2 | TRBV7-2 | ASSLGPESYGYT
TRBJ2-7 | TRBV20-1 | SATGLAGGSYEQY
TRBJ1-1 | TRBV14 | ASSQARDGFEAF
TRBJ2-7 | TRBV5-6 | ASSLDSAYEQY
TRBJ1-1 | TRBV6-5 | ASNPQGSPPRSTEAF
TRBJ1-2 | TRBV15 | ATSFRTGMAGGYT
TRBJ2-1 | TRBV7-9 | ASSFTSGYNEQF
TRBJ2-3 | TRBV6-5 | ASSLTSTDTQY
TRBJ2-3 | TRBV16 | ASSQSIRGDTDTQY
TRBJ2-7 | TRBV29-1 | SGAPEGRPYEQY
TRBJ2-2 | TRBV27 | ASSRKIPPGELF
TRBJ1-5 | TRBV4-1 | ASSQEGRNKAQPQH
TRBJ2-7 | TRBV10-3 | AISSGGVRFWQY
TRBJ2-3 | TRBV25-1 | ASSLVGAYTDTQY
TRBJ1-1 | TRBV29-1 | SVKDPGTEAF
TRBJ2-1 | TRBV11-2 | ASSLRSGLVYNEQF
TRBJ2-3 | TRBV7-2 | ASSPTSGSDTQY
TRBJ2-5 | TRBV7-2 | ASSPTGSGSGKTQY
TRBJ2-1 | TRBV11-3 | ASSLGGTSGTYNEQF
TRBJ1-1 | TRBV12-3/TRBV12-4 | ASSHRGSSEAF
TRBJ2-1 | TRBV3-1 | ASSQGWGLAGKNEQF
TRBJ2-5 | TRBV19 | ASSEGSVETQY
TRBJ2-3 | TRBV6-5 | ASSYSLLGGGDTQY
TRBJ2-3 | TRBV28 | ASTFSGRRSTDTQY
TRBJ2-1 | TRBV11-2 | ASSLVLRGSENEQF
TRBJ2-2 | TRBV19 | ASSIGGSGELF
TRBJ2-3 | TRBV7-2 | ASSLVPNTDTQY
TRBJ1-1 | TRBV6-5 | ASSYRSNTEAF
TRBJ2-2 | TRBV20-1 | SARLFSASGELF
TRBJ2-7 | TRBV29-1 | SVEEGPTYEQY
TRBJ2-1 | TRBV11-2 | ASSLDSSFYEQF
TRBJ2-2 | TRBV7-9 | ASSLPYRLAGAYGELF
TRBJ2-3 | TRBV7-6 | ASSHLRSDSGSGDTQY
TRBJ2-3 | TRBV29-1 | SVGGQGAFIDTQY
TRBJ2-3 | TRBV3-1 | ASSLGLARPTDTQY
TRBJ1-1 | TRBV12-3/TRBV12-4 | ASSYYTEAF
TRBJ1-2 | TRBV9 | ASSAGLNYGYT
TRBJ2-1 | TRBV3-1 | ASSLFNEQF
TRBJ2-1 | TRBV5-5 | ASSLTDLPSSYNEQF
TRBJ2-5 | TRBV18 | ASSPDSDTETQY
TRBJ2-7 | TRBV7-2 | ASSPRTSGEQY
TRBJ2-5 | TRBV14 | ASSHRTGLQETQY
TRBJ2-5 | TRBV5-1 | ASTRGGGQETQY
TRBJ2-2 | TRBV5-1 | ASSLMDQGELF
TRBJ2-5 | TRBV5-5 | ASSSIQGQETQY
TRBJ1-1 | TRBV20-1 | SARKPGLNTEAF
TRBJ2-7 | TRBV10-2 | ASSAGSLSEQY
TRBJ1-1 | TRBV4-3 | ASSQDLRRNTEAF
TRBJ2-7 | TRBV7-9 | ATSPDRGTYEQY
TRBJ2-5 | TRBV5-1 | ASSLDSGRGETQY
TRBJ1-5 | TRBV7-2 | ASSLGQDQPQH
TRBJ2-1 | TRBV2 | ASSQRGSVQF
TRBJ1-1 | TRBV20-1 | SARATGPNTEAF
TRBJ2-2 | TRBV11-2 | ASSHLQKNTGELF
TRBJ2-3 | TRBV29-1 | SVEISSGVDTQY